The 30 T cell receptor beta chains presented below share a single source sample, sequenced in a study of somatic mutations in cytotoxic T cells in rheumatoid arthritis. Sequenced by immunoSEQ multiplex PCR; TCRdb stores in-frame clones only, minus some. The table includes around 6,000 clones, around three quarters detected once. Sequenced here: CD8+ T cells sorted from blood, sampled at a follow-up visit. Receptor source: a woman in her 70s with rheumatoid arthritis.

V usage is TRBV7-9 and J usage is TRBJ2-7; maybe TRBD1 (6 bases). The CDR3 contains 17 residues. Deletions cut 5 bases from V and 3 bases from J, with 23 bases between. Germline CDR1 is SEHNR and CDR2 is FQNEAQ (reference sequence). The CDR3 sequence is CASSLPDSLPDYYEQYF. In DNA form, the CDR3 reads TGTGCCAGCAGCCTCCCGGACAGTCTACCAGACTACTACGAGCAGTACTTC.

The rearrangement links TRBV12-5 to TRBJ2-1, with 8 bases fitting TRBD2. The CDR3 is 15 residues long. Germline V gene data show CDR1 as LGHNT and CDR2 as FRNRAP. The V gene end was trimmed by 3 bases and the J gene end by 2 bases; junction bases not matched to a gene: 3. The CDR3: CASGLIAGPYNEQFF. In nucleotides, the CDR3 is TGTGCTAGTGGTTTAATAGCGGGGCCCTACAATGAGCAGTTCTTC.

The sample holds a few counts of this clone. V is TRBV12-5 and J is TRBJ2-7; D is undetermined. CDR1 is LGHNT, CDR2 FRNRAP, per germline. This CDR3 is 12 amino acids long. V was cut by 7 bases and J by 5 bases, with 12 bases left in between. CDR3 region: CASAPPLHEQYF. CDR3 DNA sequence: TGTGCTAGTGCCCCACCTCTCCACGAGCAGTACTTC.

This chain joins TRBV6-1 and TRBJ2-7, with 7 bases matching TRBD2. Germline CDR1 is MNHNS and CDR2 is SASEGT. Trimming cost V 2 bases and J 3 bases; bases outside gene matches: 4. The CDR3 sequence is 14 residues long. CDR3 residues: CASSEQLALYEQYF. The CDR3 region has the DNA TGTGCCAGCAGTGAACAACTAGCGCTCTACGAGCAGTACTTC.

The chain uses TRBV6-5 and TRBJ1-2, with D possibly TRBD1 on 5 matching bases. The ends were cut back, 2 bases at V and 8 bases at J, with 12 bases in the middle. Germline lookup yields CDR1 MNHEY and CDR2 SVGAGI. This CDR3 comprises 13 residues. CDR3 nucleotide sequence: TGTGCCAGCAGTTACGGGGGTGCGGAGGGCTACACCTTC. This translates into CASSYGGAEGYTF.

This CDR3 reads CASSQDFQRKSGTDTQYF. CDR3 in DNA: TGCGCCAGCAGCCAAGATTTTCAACGCAAGTCCGGCACAGATACGCAGTATTTT. V and J are TRBV4-1 and TRBJ2-3; D gene ambiguous. The CDR3 has 18 amino acids. Germline lookup yields CDR1 MGHRA and CDR2 YSYEKL. Trimming took 0 bases from V and 1 from J, leaving 17 bases between them.

This clone was counted between two and nine times. J is TRBJ1-2 and V is TRBV7-9, with D perhaps matching TRBD1 (6 bases). Trimming shortened V by 3 bases and J by 5 bases, and 25 bases separated the two germline ends. The CDR3 runs to 18 residues. The germline V gene encodes CDR1 SEHNR and CDR2 FQNEAQ (reference sequence). The CDR3 DNA reads TGTGCCAGCAGCTTTATTATGTCCGGGCAGGGGCGTGGGTATGGCTACACCTTC. Translating it yields CASSFIMSGQGRGYGYTF.

This chain uses TRBV4-1 with TRBJ1-4; 7 nucleotides agree with TRBD1. Germline CDR1 is MGHRA and CDR2 is YSYEKL. The CDR3 consists of 16 residues. The junction had 8 bases not matched to a gene; V was cut back by 0 bases and J by 7 bases. As DNA, the CDR3 is TGCGCCAGCAGCCAAGATGTGCTGGCAGGGGGTGAAAAACTGTTTTTT. This sequence encodes CASSQDVLAGGEKLFF.

The gene calls are TRBV4-2 and TRBJ2-6; D is possibly TRBD2 (5 bases). The CDR3 length is 18 residues. The germline V gene has CDR1 LGHNA and CDR2 YNFKEQ. V dropped 0 bases and J dropped 1 base, with 13 bases sitting between them. DNA for the CDR3: TGTGCCAGCAGCCAAGATAGTACTAGGGAATCTGGGGCCAACGTCCTGACTTTC. Encoded protein: CASSQDSTRESGANVLTF.

The chain has TRBV9 and TRBJ2-3; D is perhaps TRBD2 (5 bases). CDR3 length: 15 residues. V lost 5 bases to trimming and J lost 0 bases, with 13 bases between them. Germline CDR1 and CDR2: SGDLS and YYNGEE. Written as DNA, the CDR3 is TGTGCCAGCAGTCCCCAGCGGACTAGCACAGATACGCAGTATTTT. This codes for CASSPQRTSTDTQYF. Drawing the rest from reference TRBV9 and TRBJ2-3, the complete variable domain is DSGVTQTPKHLITATGQRVTLRCSPRSGDLSVYWYQQSLDQGLQFLIQYYNGEERAKGNILERFSAQQFPDLHSELNLSSLELGDSALYFCASSPQRTSTDTQYFGPGTRLTVL.

This chain links TRBV11-2 with TRBJ1-2; 10 positions agree with TRBD1. This CDR3 has 16 residues. Germline lookup yields CDR1 SGHAT and CDR2 FQNNGV. J lost 5 bases, V lost 6 bases, and 12 bases had no gene match. CDR3 region: CASSLRQGALGYGYTF. The CDR3, as DNA: TGTGCCAGCAGTCTGAGACAGGGGGCGTTGGGGTATGGCTACACCTTC.

The chain carries TRBV5-6 and TRBJ2-1, with TRBD2 matching over 11 bases. Trimming cost V 3 bases and J 10 bases; bases outside gene matches: 12. CDR1 and CDR2 (germline): SGHDT, YYEEEE. The CDR3 spans 16 residues. The CDR3 is CASSSMRTSGFGEQFF. The CDR3 nucleotides read TGTGCCAGCAGCTCAATGCGGACTAGCGGGTTCGGGGAGCAGTTCTTC.

The chain is built from TRBV19 and TRBJ1-2; D might be TRBD1 (5 bases). V dropped 5 bases and J dropped 3 bases, with 13 bases sitting between them. Per germline, CDR1 LNHDA and CDR2 SQIVND (reference sequence). This CDR3 contains 14 residues. The CDR3 is CASSEVGGDYGYTF. The DNA of the CDR3 is TGTGCCAGTAGTGAGGTGGGGGGTGACTATGGCTACACCTTC.

The gene calls are TRBV6-1 and TRBJ2-3; 10 bases are shared with TRBD1. The CDR3 covers 15 residues. Germline lookup yields CDR1 MNHNS and CDR2 SASEGT. V trimming: 4 bases; J trimming: 3 bases; junction bases outside the gene matches: 4. CDR3: CASSVDRGLTDTQYF. CDR3 in DNA: TGTGCCAGCAGTGTTGACAGGGGGCTGACAGATACGCAGTATTTT.

The genes are TRBV9 and TRBJ2-7; the D call may be TRBD1 or TRBD2 (5 bases each). Trimming removed 2 bases from V and 2 bases from J, with 11 bases in between. The CDR3 contains 14 residues. CDR1 SGDLS and CDR2 YYNGEE come from the germline V gene. This chain's CDR3 is CASSVGVWPYEQYF. The DNA for the CDR3 is TGTGCCAGCAGCGTGGGGGTATGGCCCTACGAGCAGTACTTC.

The chain has TRBV6-4 and TRBJ1-5; possibly TRBD1 for D (5 bases). The CDR3 contains 16 residues. The germline V gene encodes CDR1 MRHNA and CDR2 SNTAGT. Trimming cost V 7 bases and J 6 bases, with 22 bases left between them. In nucleotides, the CDR3 is TGTGCCAGCACCCTACTCCCCGTCGACAGTCGTCAGCCCCAGCATTTT. Translating it yields CASTLLPVDSRQPQHF.

The chain uses TRBV5-3 and TRBJ1-2; unclear D gene. TRBV5-3 counts as an open reading frame of uncertain function. V was pared by 4 bases and J by 5 bases, with 12 bases between. The CDR3 has 13 amino acids. For the CDR3, the DNA is TGTGCCAGAAGCCCGCTGAGAGGTTATGGCTACACCTTC. Protein: CARSPLRGYGYTF.

This chain connects TRBV7-2 to TRBJ2-1; D possibly corresponds to TRBD2 (6 bases). The CDR3 sequence is 14 residues long. The ends were cut back, 5 bases at V and 4 bases at J, with 12 bases in the middle. Germline V gene lookup returns CDR1 SGHTA and CDR2 FQGNSA. CDR3 loop: CASSPRTKYNEQFF. The CDR3 DNA sequence: TGTGCCAGCAGCCCTCGGACTAAGTACAATGAGCAGTTCTTC.

The genes are TRBV28 and TRBJ2-7, with 11 bases lining up with TRBD1. V shed 3 bases and J 1 base; nucleotides not matched to a gene: 2. Germline V gives CDR1 MDHEN, CDR2 SYDVKM. CDR3 length: 15 residues. The CDR3 coding sequence is TGTGCCAGCAGTTTCCGGGACAGGGGGTCCTACGAGCAGTACTTC. Protein: CASSFRDRGSYEQYF.

The rearrangement uses TRBV6-4 and TRBJ2-1, with 15 nucleotides matching TRBD2. Germline values: CDR1 MRHNA, CDR2 SNTAGT. Trimming removed 6 bases from V and 6 bases from J; junction bases left unmatched: 6. The CDR3 runs to 16 residues. CDR3 region: CASRGLAGGPGNEQFF. The CDR3 bases are TGTGCCAGCAGAGGACTAGCGGGAGGGCCAGGCAATGAGCAGTTCTTC.

CDR3 sequence (DNA): TGCGCCAGCAGCTTGGCCTTGTTCGGAACCTACGAGCAGTACTTC. The encoded protein is CASSLALFGTYEQYF. V and J are TRBV5-1 and TRBJ2-7; D unresolved. The CDR3 has 15 residues. Germline V gene data show CDR1 as SGHRS and CDR2 as YFSETQ. V was shortened by 0 bases and J by 2 bases, with 12 bases between the two germline ends.

The genes are TRBV5-8 and TRBJ2-7; TRBD2 aligns across 8 bases. The germline V gene has CDR1 SGHTS and CDR2 YDEGEE. CDR3 length: 15 amino acids. V was clipped by 2 bases and J by 5 bases; unmatched bases: 9. The CDR3 DNA reads TGTGCCAGCAGCTTTGGGGCTAGCGGGCCCCACGAGCAGTACTTC. It is translated as CASSFGASGPHEQYF.

Written as DNA, the CDR3 is TGTGCCAGCAGCTCGGGGGCTGGGAACGAGCAGTACTTC. It translates to CASSSGAGNEQYF. This chain uses TRBV5-4 with TRBJ2-7, with D possibly being TRBD1 or TRBD2 (6 bases each). Germline values: CDR1 SGHNT, CDR2 YYREEE (reference sequence). The ends were cut back, 3 bases at V and 5 bases at J, with 12 bases in the middle. The CDR3 has 13 residues.

The chain is built from TRBV2 and TRBJ2-7; TRBD1 matches at 9 bases. The CDR3 totals 13 residues. With 8 bases clipped from V and 3 bases from J, the junction kept 5 bases outside the gene matches. Germline-derived CDR1 and CDR2 are SNHLY and FYNNEI. CDR3 region: CASRETGGYEQYF. CDR3 nucleotide sequence: TGTGCCAGCCGCGAGACAGGGGGCTACGAGCAGTACTTC. Looking up the rest from reference TRBV2 and TRBJ2-7 gives the full variable domain: EPEVTQTPSHQVTQMGQEVILRCVPISNHLYFYWYRQILGQKVEFLVSFYNNEISEKSEIFDDQFSVERPDGSNFTLKIRSTKLEDSAMYFCASRETGGYEQYFGPGTRLTVT.

The chain carries TRBV5-1 and TRBJ1-5; no firm D call. This CDR3 is 15 amino acids long. The germline CDR1 and CDR2 sequences are SGHRS and YFSETQ. The germline V and J ends were trimmed by 4 bases and 6 bases, with 17 bases remaining between them. In DNA, the CDR3 is TGCGCCAGCAGCCCAGAAGGATGGGCCGGTCAGCCCCAGCATTTT. This codes for CASSPEGWAGQPQHF.

The rearrangement uses TRBV28 and TRBJ2-3; TRBD2 agrees at 11 bases. V was clipped by 4 bases and J by 0 bases; unmatched bases: 15. CDR1 and CDR2 from the germline V gene are MDHEN and SYDVKM. CDR3 length: 20 amino acids. For the CDR3, the DNA is TGTGCCAGCAGTTCGATACTAGCGGGAGACCCCCTTACGAGCACAGATACGCAGTATTTT. Translated, it gives CASSSILAGDPLTSTDTQYF.

Only a few counts were recorded for this clone. The V gene is TRBV10-3, the J gene TRBJ2-7; no definite D call. The CDR3 contains 14 residues. The germline V gene has CDR1 ENHRY and CDR2 SYGVKD. V dropped 4 bases and J dropped 3 bases, with 13 bases sitting between them. The CDR3 nucleotides read TGTGCCATCAGTGCGCGAGGACCCTACTACGAGCAGTACTTC. It specifies CAISARGPYYEQYF.

The genes are TRBV7-9 and TRBJ2-3, with TRBD2 matching 12 bases. This CDR3 spans 18 amino acids. The germline CDR1 and CDR2 sequences are SEHNR and FQNEAQ (reference sequence). J gave up 6 bases and V 8 bases, and 18 bases lay outside the gene matches. CDR3 residues: CASGSLGLAGGPSDTQYF. The CDR3, as DNA: TGTGCCAGCGGCTCTTTGGGGCTAGCGGGAGGGCCATCGGATACGCAGTATTTT.

The CDR3 coding sequence is TGTGCCAGCAGCTTAGGACAGGGGGTTTTTTATGGCTACACCTTC. It translates to CASSLGQGVFYGYTF. The rearrangement links TRBV11-2 to TRBJ1-2, with 9 bases fitting TRBD1. The V gene end was trimmed by 1 base and the J gene end by 5 bases; junction bases not matched to a gene: 5. Per the germline V gene, CDR1 is SGHAT and CDR2 is FQNNGV. The length of the CDR3 is 15 residues. The full variable domain, completed using reference TRBV11-2 and TRBJ1-2, is EAGVAQSPRYKIIEKRQSVAFWCNPISGHATLYWYQQILGQGPKLLIQFQNNGVVDDSQLPKDRFSAERLKGVDSTLKIQPAKLEDSAVYLCASSLGQGVFYGYTFGSGTRLTVV.

The rearrangement links TRBV25-1 to TRBJ1-1, with 7 bases fitting TRBD1. The CDR3 consists of 18 residues. Losses at the gene ends were 1 base for V and 0 bases for J; bases not matched to a gene: 11. CDR1 is MGHDK, CDR2 SYGVNS, per germline. CDR3 sequence (DNA): TGTGCCAGCAGTGAATTCTTCCAGGGGGACGTCATGAACACTGAAGCTTTCTTT. Protein sequence: CASSEFFQGDVMNTEAFF.